This T cell receptor beta chain was observed in a study of T cell repertoires in cytomegalovirus infection. Study-wide background: Evidence of both CMV infection and a matching HLA type came from public TCR beta signatures.

TCRdb reprocessed the reads via MiXCR and lists one record per CDR3 protein. The table has about 770,000 distinct CDR3 sequences, almost 30% seen once. The CDR3 has 15 amino acids. Trimming left V 6 bases short and J 4 bases short, with 16 bases between. About this clonotype itself: Its antigen remains unidentified.

General study findings and limits: Clonotypes of TCR beta that were HLA-C-restricted and CMV-specific dominated the ex vivo response.

The sequence came from a human donor in good health (CMV status not recorded). Some clones in this sample may be carry-over from other donors' samples. The chain joins TRBV12-3 or TRBV12-4 to TRBJ1-3, with a tentative D call TRBD1 (5 bases). The sample consisted of cultured CD8+ T cells from PBMCs, taken from culture after CMV antigen stimulation. The CDR3 spells CASRDGPEGGNTIYF. CDR3 coding DNA: TGTGCCAGCAGGGACGGACCGGAGGGGGGAAACACCATATATTTT.